This is a list of T cell receptor beta chains from one sample in a study of blood T cell repertoires in COVID-19. Measured with immunoSEQ multiplex PCR; TCRdb has only the in-frame clones, and not every one. The table includes 270,000 or so clones, approximately 90% detected once. The sequencing input was PBMCs or T cells enriched from blood (not recorded which). Every receptor here comes from a man in his forties who had been exposed to COVID-19. CDR3s include the opening cysteine and the closing phenylalanine or tryptophan. D genes are given only for firm matches. Clone sizes are given selectively: once, few, many, or a class where the clone is expanded.

D gene | clone size | J gene | V gene | CDR3 DNA | CDR3 protein
TRBD2 | - | TRBJ2-5 | TRBV3-1/TRBV3-2 | TGTGCCAGCAGCCAAGATATAAGAGCGGGAGCGGCGACCCAGTACTTC | CASSQDIRAGAATQYF
TRBD1 | - | TRBJ2-4 | TRBV7-2 | TGTGCCAGCAGCTTAGGGACAGGGCTCAAAAACATTCAGTACTTC | CASSLGTGLKNIQYF
TRBD1 | - | TRBJ2-2 | TRBV9 | TGTGCCAGCAGCCACAGGGGCGGGGAGCTGTTTTTT | CASSHRGGELFF
TRBD2 | - | TRBJ2-7 | TRBV28 | TGTGCCGGGAGTAGCGGGAGGGCCTGGTACGAGCAGTACTTC | CAGSSGRAWYEQYF
- | - | TRBJ2-3 | TRBV14 | TGTGCCAGCAGCGACCAGAGGAGATCTAGCACAGATACGCAGTATTTT | CASSDQRRSSTDTQYF
- | - | TRBJ1-5 | TRBV5-1 | TGCGCCAGCAGCTCCTCCGGGACAACCAGCAATCAGCCCCAGCATTTT | CASSSSGTTSNQPQHF
TRBD1 | - | TRBJ2-7 | TRBV11-2 | TGTGCCAGCAGCATCCGGGACAGGTACTACGAGCAGTACTTC | CASSIRDRYYEQYF
- | - | TRBJ1-4 | TRBV28 | TGTGCCAGCAGTTCCCGACAGAGTGGGGTTGAAAAACTGTTTTTT | CASSSRQSGVEKLFF
TRBD2 | - | TRBJ2-7 | TRBV10-2 | TGCGCCAGCAACCCGGGACTAGCGGGATTCTTGTCGGGGGGATACTACGAGCAGTACTTC | CASNPGLAGFLSGGYYEQYF
- | - | TRBJ1-1 | TRBV5-5 | TGTGCCAGCAGCCCACCCTACTTCACTATTTCCACTGAAGCTTTCTTT | CASSPPYFTISTEAFF
- | - | TRBJ2-5 | TRBV5-1 | TGCGCCAGCAGCCGAACTAGTGAAGAGACCCAGTACTTC | CASSRTSEETQYF
- | - | TRBJ1-5 | TRBV2 | TGTGCCAGCAGCCCAGGGGAGCCTCAGCCCCAGCATTTT | CASSPGEPQPQHF
- | - | TRBJ2-1 | TRBV28 | TGTGCCAGCAGTTTTATCGACAATGAGCAGTTCTTC | CASSFIDNEQFF
- | - | TRBJ1-1 | TRBV30 | TGTGCCTGGAGTGTACGGGGGGCGAACACTGAAGCTTTCTTT | CAWSVRGANTEAFF
TRBD2 | - | TRBJ2-1 | TRBV24-1 | TGTGCCACCAGTGATACCCTAGCGGGAGCGAAGAGTAAGGGTACAATGAACGAGCAGTTCTTC | CATSDTLAGAKSKGTMNEQFF
TRBD1 | - | TRBJ1-2 | TRBV15 | TGTGCCACCAGCACCAGGACAGGCCCTATAGGCTACACCTTC | CATSTRTGPIGYTF
- | - | TRBJ2-7 | TRBV9 | TGTGCCAGCAGCGTAGAGGGGGTCGGGGACCCCATCGAGCAGTACTTC | CASSVEGVGDPIEQYF
TRBD1 | once | TRBJ2-5 | TRBV9 | TGTGCCAGCAGCGTAGCTGGGACAGGGGCAGAGACCCAGTACTTC | CASSVAGTGAETQYF
- | - | TRBJ2-1 | TRBV7-6 | TGTGCCAGCAGCGACGGACTACGGGGTGAGCAGTTCTTC | CASSDGLRGEQFF
TRBD1 | once | TRBJ2-7 | TRBV11-3 | TGTGCCAGCAGCCCCGCCGGACAGGGCCATCTAAACGAGCAGTACTTC | CASSPAGQGHLNEQYF
- | once | TRBJ1-5 | TRBV3-1/TRBV3-2 | TGTGCCAGCAGCCAAGATAATAGCAATCAGCCCCAGCATTTT | CASSQDNSNQPQHF
- | - | TRBJ1-4 | TRBV28 | TGTGCCAGCAGTTTCTTGGGGGGGGATAAGGAAAAACTGTTTTTT | CASSFLGGDKEKLFF
- | - | TRBJ1-3 | TRBV5-1 | TGCGCCAGCAGCTGGGGGCAGAGCTCTGGAAACACCATATATTTT | CASSWGQSSGNTIYF
TRBD1 | - | TRBJ2-2 | TRBV10-3 | TGTGCCATCAGTGAGTCGGGACAGTCCACCGGGGAGCTGTTTTTT | CAISESGQSTGELFF
- | - | TRBJ2-2 | TRBV4-2 | TGTGCCAGTACAGCGAACACCGGGGAGCTGTTTTTT | CASTANTGELFF
TRBD1 | - | TRBJ2-7 | TRBV28 | TGTGCCACCTCGGGACAGCCTACATCCGAGCAGTACTTC | CATSGQPTSEQYF
TRBD2 | few | TRBJ2-7 | TRBV27 | TGTGCCAGCAGTTCCGCTCTAGCGGGGGTCAACAACGAGCAGTACTTC | CASSSALAGVNNEQYF
- | - | TRBJ1-1 | TRBV28 | TGTGCCAGCCTCGGGGTTGGGGCTTTCTTT | CASLGVGAFF
TRBD2 | - | TRBJ2-7 | TRBV5-1 | TGCGCCAGCAGCCTACTAGCGGGGAAATACTACGAGCAGTACTTC | CASSLLAGKYYEQYF
- | once | TRBJ2-3 | TRBV3-1/TRBV3-2 | TGTGCCAGCAGCCAAGTTGGTTATTCGGGGAGGCCCGAGGATACGCAGTATTTT | CASSQVGYSGRPEDTQYF
TRBD1 | - | TRBJ1-6 | TRBV19 | TGTGCCAGTAGGACGGGACAGGGTAATTCACCCCTCCACTTT | CASRTGQGNSPLHF
TRBD1 | - | TRBJ1-2 | TRBV7-9 | TGTGCCAGCAGCTTACGACAGGGGATCGGCTACACCTTC | CASSLRQGIGYTF
- | - | TRBJ1-2 | TRBV5-4 | TGTGCCAGCAGCTTTCCCCTAAATGACTACACCTTC | CASSFPLNDYTF
TRBD1 | - | TRBJ2-7 | TRBV30 | TGTGCCTGGACCATGGGGTGGGACAGATCCTACGAGCAGTACTTC | CAWTMGWDRSYEQYF
TRBD1 | - | TRBJ1-2 | TRBV6-5 | TGTGCCACCGCGACAGGGGTTAAGAACTATGGCTACACCTTC | CATATGVKNYGYTF
TRBD1 | - | TRBJ1-2 | TRBV27 | TGTGCCAGCAGTTTCGGACCCGACAGGGACGGCTACACCTTC | CASSFGPDRDGYTF
TRBD2 | - | TRBJ2-1 | TRBV19 | TGTGCCAGTAGTACCCTAGCGGGAGGGCCAGATGAGCAGTTCTTC | CASSTLAGGPDEQFF
- | - | TRBJ1-6 | TRBV30 | TGTGCCTGGAGTGAGGGGTATTCACCCCTCCACTTT | CAWSEGYSPLHF
- | - | TRBJ2-7 | TRBV27 | TGTGCCAGCAGTTTCGGGGTTTCCTACGAGCAGTACTTC | CASSFGVSYEQYF
- | - | TRBJ1-1 | TRBV28 | TGTGCCAGCAGGGGGCAAAATGAAGCTTTCTTT | CASRGQNEAFF
TRBD2 | once | TRBJ2-7 | TRBV6-5 | TGTGCCAGCAGTCAGGGGACTAGCGGGATATGGTACTTC | CASSQGTSGIWYF
- | once | TRBJ1-1 | TRBV3-1/TRBV3-2 | TGTGCCAGCAGCCTTACCGTGGGGGCGGAGGAAGCTTTCTTT | CASSLTVGAEEAFF
- | - | TRBJ2-7 | TRBV28 | TGTGCCTCGCGTAGTGGAGGGAGGACCTCCTACGAGCAGTACTTC | CASRSGGRTSYEQYF
- | - | TRBJ1-6 | TRBV4-1 | TGCGCCAGCAGCCAAGAGCCCGCGTATAATTCACCCCTCCACTTT | CASSQEPAYNSPLHF
- | few | TRBJ1-6 | TRBV6-6 | TGTGCCAGCAGTACAGGGAGCAGTGGTTCACCCCTCCACTTT | CASSTGSSGSPLHF
TRBD2 | once | TRBJ2-7 | TRBV27 | TGTGCCAGCAGTCGAGTAGCGGGAGCCTACGAGCAGTACTTC | CASSRVAGAYEQYF
TRBD2 | - | TRBJ2-1 | TRBV15 | TGTGCCACCAGCAGAGAGGACGCGGGAGCTTACAATGAGCAGTTCTTC | CATSREDAGAYNEQFF
- | once | TRBJ2-2 | TRBV29-1 | TGCAGCGTTGAAGACACCGGGGCCGGGGAGCTGTTTTTT | CSVEDTGAGELFF
TRBD1 | - | TRBJ1-4 | TRBV9 | TGTGCCAGCAGCGCACAGGGGAGGAATGAAAAACTGTTTTTT | CASSAQGRNEKLFF
- | - | TRBJ1-2 | TRBV28 | TGTGCCAGCAGTACAGTCGGGGGTTCGGATGGCTACACCTTC | CASSTVGGSDGYTF
TRBD2 | - | TRBJ2-1 | TRBV7-9 | TGTGCCAGCAGCTTAGCGCGGGGGGAGTCCCACAATGAGCAGTTCTTC | CASSLARGESHNEQFF
TRBD2 | - | TRBJ2-7 | TRBV25-1 | TGTGCCAGCAGTGGACCTAGCGGGAGAGTTACCGAGCAGTACTTC | CASSGPSGRVTEQYF
TRBD1 | - | TRBJ2-1 | TRBV12-5 | TGTGCTAGTGGTCCACCCTCGGGACAGGGGTATCAGAATGAGCAGTTCTTC | CASGPPSGQGYQNEQFF
TRBD1 | - | TRBJ2-1 | TRBV29-1 | TGCAGCGTGGGGACGACAGGGGGCCAGTTCTTC | CSVGTTGGQFF
- | - | TRBJ2-7 | TRBV11-2 | TGTGCCAGCAGCTTAGGCAGGGGCCACTACGAGCAGTACTTC | CASSLGRGHYEQYF
TRBD1 | once | TRBJ1-1 | TRBV11-1 | TGTGCCAGCAGCTTCACCCGGGCAGGGGGCATTGCTGAAGCTTTCTTT | CASSFTRAGGIAEAFF
TRBD1 | - | TRBJ2-6 | TRBV4-3 | TGCGCCAGCGGACGGGGAACAGGGGGGTACTCTGGGGCCAACGTCCTGACTTTC | CASGRGTGGYSGANVLTF